This TCR beta chain was identified in a study of identical twins. TCRdb itself ran the 5' RACE reads through MiXCR, one entry per CDR3 protein. The repertoire holds hundreds of thousands of distinct CDR3 sequences, with 18% as singletons. The data were also submitted as part of a second study, on T cells expressing NK-cell markers.

This TCR was recovered from a woman aged 18-29 years in good health. The sequenced sample was PBMCs.

The CDR3 spells CATRDTYTIYF. Written as DNA, the CDR3 is TGTGCCACCCGGGACACCTACACCATATATTTT. The chain uses TRBV28 and TRBJ1-3, with D perhaps TRBD1 (6 bases). V was pared by 10 bases and J by 8 bases, with 12 bases between. From germline, CDR1 is MDHEN and CDR2 SYDVKM. The CDR3 has 11 amino acids.